These T cell receptor beta chains were read from a single sample in a study of blood T cell repertoires in COVID-19. The method was immunoSEQ multiplex PCR; TCRdb's version includes in-frame clones alone and lacks a portion of them. The sample contains about 200,000 clones, around nine tenths of which appear only once. The sequenced sample consisted of peripheral blood. These receptor sequences come from a man aged 50 or older with COVID-19, enrolled during active disease. Each CDR3 is given with its conserved first and last residue.

v_gene	j_gene	CDR3aa
TRBV6-5	TRBJ1-2	CASSFDRGRSYGYTF
TRBV30	TRBJ2-7	CARQGVSYEQYF
TRBV9	TRBJ1-6	CASSVQNSPLHF
TRBV5-4	TRBJ2-1	CASSLGLAVNEQFF
TRBV19	TRBJ1-1	CASSISRGTEAFF
TRBV5-8	TRBJ1-4	CASSPEGSGGTEKLFF
TRBV5-1	TRBJ2-2	CASSGTGVTTGELFF
TRBV10-3	TRBJ1-2	CAISESTRDSKYGYTF
TRBV2	TRBJ2-7	CASRRSGEQYF
TRBV5-4	TRBJ1-5	CASSDQGAPVQPQHF
TRBV5-1	TRBJ2-7	CASSQIGQGPYEQYF
TRBV6-5	TRBJ2-7	CASSIAETGAYEQYF
TRBV6-2/TRBV6-3	TRBJ1-6	CASSFRDRSPLHF
TRBV7-8	TRBJ1-2	CASSLVPQRVYGYTF
TRBV5-1	TRBJ2-1	CASSPRQWSSYNEQFF
TRBV2	TRBJ2-2	CASSDTMTGELFF
TRBV29-1	TRBJ2-7	CSVVLPGLGGLSEQYF
TRBV13	TRBJ2-5	CASSTRTSGGAETQYF
TRBV12-5	TRBJ2-1	CASGLVLSGRRYYNEQFF
TRBV7-8	TRBJ2-6	CASSGTGSSGANVLTF
TRBV18	TRBJ2-5	CASSPSGTSGETQYF
TRBV18	TRBJ2-3	CASSQGTEADTQYF
TRBV10-1	TRBJ2-5	CASSESGGEETQYF
TRBV3-1/TRBV3-2	TRBJ1-6	CASSHGQANSPLHF
TRBV19	TRBJ2-5	CASSIGPVARETQYF
TRBV14	TRBJ1-1	CASSSFGTGEDTEAFF
TRBV30	TRBJ2-2	CAWSLGHFLASTGELFF
TRBV27	TRBJ2-1	CASRWGGRSYNEQFF
TRBV6-1	TRBJ2-7	CASSEATGETYEQYF
TRBV6-5	TRBJ2-3	CASSDRWSTDTQYF
TRBV5-1	TRBJ2-1	CASSMTGNEQFF
TRBV9	TRBJ1-5	CASSGSGSQPQHF
TRBV29-1	TRBJ2-6	CSVWDRTTSGANVLTF
TRBV30	TRBJ1-1	CAWRGQGAGTEAFF
TRBV4-1	TRBJ1-5	CASSQVNRGGQPQHF
TRBV30	TRBJ2-7	CAWSGWAGGTYEQYF
TRBV28	TRBJ2-1	CATKVGGDYSYNEQFF
TRBV9	TRBJ2-2	CASSVGTGKRIGTGELFF
TRBV9	TRBJ2-3	CASSVDHGGGSDTQYF
TRBV6-5	TRBJ2-3	CASMTSVTADTQYF
TRBV7-3	TRBJ2-3	CASSLTGLAGGDTQYF
TRBV30	TRBJ2-2	CAWSLRWDTGELFF
TRBV19	TRBJ2-5	CASRHRDRGSGETQYF
TRBV28	TRBJ2-1	CASSLGGGAGSEQFF
TRBV12-5	TRBJ2-7	CASGLIPPGSLAGVREQYF
TRBV28	TRBJ2-7	CASSLVDRHSYEQYF
TRBV18	TRBJ2-3	CASSPRTSGGPGTDTQYF
TRBV7-6	TRBJ2-2	CASSSGTSGSANKGTGELFF
TRBV4-2	TRBJ2-2	CASSRDRVNTGELFF
TRBV11-1	TRBJ2-1	CASSLEGTSLLNEQFF
TRBV5-1	TRBJ2-3	CASSPSTSTDTQYF
TRBV14	TRBJ2-3	CASSQSGADTQYF
TRBV4-2	TRBJ2-6	CASSQGQGIGANVLTF
TRBV11-2	TRBJ1-6	CASSLGQGPNSPLHF
TRBV25-1	TRBJ1-2	CASDKSRGTDPNYGYTF